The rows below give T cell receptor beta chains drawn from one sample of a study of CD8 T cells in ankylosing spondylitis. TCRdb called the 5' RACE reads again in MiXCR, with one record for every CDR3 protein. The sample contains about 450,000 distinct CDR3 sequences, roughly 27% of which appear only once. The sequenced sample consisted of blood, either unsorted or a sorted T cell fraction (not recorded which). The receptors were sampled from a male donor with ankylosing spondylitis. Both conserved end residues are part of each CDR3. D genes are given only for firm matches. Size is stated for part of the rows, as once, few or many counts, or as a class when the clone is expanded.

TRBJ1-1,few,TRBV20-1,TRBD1,CSARGDRGQGTEAFF,TGCAGTGCTAGAGGGGACAGGGGACAGGGCACTGAAGCTTTCTTT
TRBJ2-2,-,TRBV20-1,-,CSARDNYFTGELFF,TGCAGTGCTAGAGATAACTACTTCACCGGGGAGCTGTTTTTT
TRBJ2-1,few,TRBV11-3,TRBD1,CASSLATGTGVYHEQFF,TGTGCCAGCAGCTTAGCGACCGGGACAGGGGTCTATCATGAGCAGTTCTTC
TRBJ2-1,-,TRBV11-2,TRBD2,CASSWRGLAGGPFNEQFF,TGTGCCAGCAGCTGGAGGGGCCTAGCGGGAGGTCCCTTCAATGAGCAGTTCTTC
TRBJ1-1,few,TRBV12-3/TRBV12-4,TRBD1,CASRRTGSDTEAFF,TGTGCCAGCCGTAGGACAGGCTCGGACACTGAAGCTTTCTTT
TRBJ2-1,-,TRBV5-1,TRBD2,CASSRGTSGPTYNEQFF,TGCGCCAGCAGCAGAGGGACTAGCGGGCCGACTTACAATGAGCAGTTCTTC
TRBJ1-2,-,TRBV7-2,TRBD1,CASSLRQGLDYGYTF,TGTGCCAGCAGCTTAAGACAGGGTCTGGACTATGGCTACACCTTC
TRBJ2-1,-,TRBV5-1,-,CASSLEGPAEKQFF,TGCGCCAGCAGCTTGGAGGGACCAGCAGAAAAGCAGTTCTTC
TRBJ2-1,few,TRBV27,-,CASSSSRGAYNEQFF,TGTGCCAGCAGTTCTAGCAGGGGGGCGTACAATGAGCAGTTCTTC
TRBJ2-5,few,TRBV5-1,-,CASSLRSSGQETQYF,TGCGCCAGCAGCTTGAGAAGTAGCGGTCAAGAGACCCAGTACTTC
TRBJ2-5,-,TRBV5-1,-,CASSLEGQKQETQYF,TGCGCCAGCAGCTTGGAGGGTCAGAAGCAAGAGACCCAGTACTTC
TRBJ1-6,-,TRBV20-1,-,CSASTVGNSPLHF,TGCAGTGCTAGTACCGTCGGGAATTCACCCCTCCACTTT
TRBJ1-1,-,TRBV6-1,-,CASGRDPAGTEAFF,TGTGCCAGCGGCCGGGACCCGGCTGGCACTGAAGCTTTCTTT
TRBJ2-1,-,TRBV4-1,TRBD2,CASSPLLAGVSYNEQFF,TGCGCCAGCAGCCCATTACTAGCGGGGGTTTCCTACAATGAGCAGTTCTTC
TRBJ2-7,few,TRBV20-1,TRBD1,CSASSTGAGTYEQYF,TGCAGTGCTAGCTCGACAGGGGCAGGGACCTACGAGCAGTACTTC
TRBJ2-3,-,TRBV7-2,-,CASSPYSVKDTQYF,TGTGCCAGCAGCCCCTATAGCGTGAAGGATACGCAGTATTTT
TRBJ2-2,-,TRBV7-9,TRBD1,CASSSRQGAANTGELFF,TGTGCCAGCAGCTCGCGACAGGGGGCGGCGAACACCGGGGAGCTGTTTTTT
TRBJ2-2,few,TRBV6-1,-,CASRPGNTGELFF,TGTGCCAGCCGACCGGGTAACACCGGGGAGCTGTTTTTT
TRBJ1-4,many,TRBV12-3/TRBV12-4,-,CASSFGGSGEKLFF,TGTGCCAGCAGTTTTGGAGGGTCCGGTGAAAAACTGTTTTTT
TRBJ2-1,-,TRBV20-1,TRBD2,CSARVSGGRAFNEQFF,TGCAGTGCTAGAGTTTCCGGCGGGAGGGCCTTTAATGAGCAGTTCTTC
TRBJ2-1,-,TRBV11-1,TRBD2,CASSPFPGTSGGLNEQFF,TGTGCCAGCAGCCCATTTCCCGGGACTAGCGGGGGACTGAATGAGCAGTTCTTC
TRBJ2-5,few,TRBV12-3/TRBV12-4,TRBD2,CASSEGTSGPRETQYF,TGTGCCAGCAGTGAAGGGACTAGCGGGCCACGGGAGACCCAGTACTTC
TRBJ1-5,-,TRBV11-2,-,CASSLVGHNQPQHF,TGTGCCAGCAGCTTAGTCGGGCACAATCAGCCCCAGCATTTT
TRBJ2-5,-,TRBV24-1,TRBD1,CATSDLRADRVETQYF,TGTGCCACCAGTGATTTGAGGGCGGACAGGGTCGAGACCCAGTACTTC
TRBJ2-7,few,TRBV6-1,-,CASTLGYEQYF,TGTGCCAGCACTCTAGGCTACGAGCAGTACTTC
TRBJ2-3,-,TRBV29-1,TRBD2,CSVPTSGSVTDTQYF,TGCAGCGTCCCGACTAGCGGGAGTGTAACAGATACGCAGTATTTT
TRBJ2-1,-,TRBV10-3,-,CAISGGSANEQFF,TGTGCCATCAGTGGGGGGAGCGCCAATGAGCAGTTCTTC
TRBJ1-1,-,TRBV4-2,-,CASSQGVVYDTEAFF,TGTGCCAGCAGCCAAGGGGTTGTGTATGACACTGAAGCTTTCTTT
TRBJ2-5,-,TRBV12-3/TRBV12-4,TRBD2,CASSFGSGSGGTQYF,TGTGCCAGCAGTTTTGGTAGCGGGAGCGGGGGGACCCAGTACTTC
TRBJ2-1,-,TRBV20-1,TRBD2,CSARNVAGAHDEQFF,TGCAGTGCTAGAAATGTTGCGGGAGCTCATGATGAGCAGTTCTTC
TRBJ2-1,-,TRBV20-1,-,CSARFERSDEQFF,TGCAGTGCTAGGTTCGAGCGGAGCGATGAGCAGTTCTTC
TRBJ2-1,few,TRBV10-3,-,CAISEKGDSYNEQFF,TGTGCCATCAGTGAGAAGGGGGATTCATACAATGAGCAGTTCTTC
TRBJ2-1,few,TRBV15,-,CATSRDPTDEQFF,TGTGCCACCAGCAGAGACCCAACGGATGAGCAGTTCTTC
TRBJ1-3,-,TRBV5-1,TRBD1,CASSAGQVSSGNTIYF,TGCGCCAGCAGTGCCGGACAGGTCTCCTCTGGAAACACCATATATTTT
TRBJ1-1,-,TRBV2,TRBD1,CASSIQGMNTEAFF,TGTGCCAGCAGTATACAGGGGATGAACACTGAAGCTTTCTTT
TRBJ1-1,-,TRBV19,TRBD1,CASSITGAYTEAFF,TGTGCCAGTAGTATAACAGGGGCCTACACTGAAGCTTTCTTT
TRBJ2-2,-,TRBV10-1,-,CASSVRGSNTGELFF,TGCGCCAGCAGTGTAAGGGGGTCGAACACCGGGGAGCTGTTTTTT
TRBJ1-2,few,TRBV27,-,CASCDLPGGNYGYTF,TGTGCCAGTTGCGACCTACCCGGGGGAAACTATGGCTACACCTTC
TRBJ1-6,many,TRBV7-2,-,CASSDPGFMNNSPLHF,TGTGCCAGCAGCGACCCAGGGTTCATGAATAATTCACCCCTCCACTTT
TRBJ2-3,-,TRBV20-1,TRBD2,CSARRAATSGGYASTDTQYF,TGCAGTGCTAGGCGGGCGGCTACTAGCGGGGGTTATGCTAGCACAGATACGCAGTATTTT
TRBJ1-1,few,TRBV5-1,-,CASSRGAPTEAFF,TGCGCCAGCAGTAGGGGAGCGCCCACTGAAGCTTTCTTT
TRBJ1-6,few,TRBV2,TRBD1,CASRGTGSSYNSPLHF,TGTGCCAGCAGAGGGACAGGGAGCTCCTATAATTCACCCCTCCACTTT
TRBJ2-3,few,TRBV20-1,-,CSASRQGSVRDTQYF,TGCAGTGCTAGTAGGCAGGGAAGCGTCAGAGATACGCAGTATTTT
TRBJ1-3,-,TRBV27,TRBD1,CASRSTGTARTPGNTIYF,TGTGCCAGCAGATCAACCGGGACAGCCAGAACCCCTGGAAACACCATATATTTT
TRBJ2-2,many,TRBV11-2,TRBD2,CASSLFSGNTGELFF,TGTGCCAGCAGCTTATTTAGCGGGAATACCGGGGAGCTGTTTTTT
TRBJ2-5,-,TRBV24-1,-,CATSDFSGSKETQYF,TGTGCCACCAGTGATTTCAGCGGGTCTAAGGAGACCCAGTACTTC